A single sample is the source of the 12 T cell receptor beta chains below, sequenced in a study of T cell clones after liver transplantation. Profiled with immunoSEQ multiplex PCR; TCRdb holds only in-frame clones, not every one. The sample records fewer than 45,000 clones, 85% to 90% being singletons. The specimen was CD4+ T cells from blood, collected 24 months after liver transplant. Receptors were obtained from a human patient who received a liver transplant. Among the T cells, some may be from the graft donor.

The chain uses TRBV11-2 and TRBJ2-1; 15 nucleotides align to TRBD2. CDR1 is SGHAT, CDR2 FQNNGV, per germline. CDR3 length: 17 residues. V trimming: 2 bases; J trimming: 9 bases; junction bases outside the gene matches: 8. CDR3 residues: CASSLRRTSGRASEQFF. CDR3 coding DNA: TGTGCCAGCAGCTTACGCAGGACTAGCGGGAGGGCCAGTGAGCAGTTCTTC.

This clone was recorded once. The V call is TRBV27, the J call TRBJ2-1, with 9 bases matching TRBD1. The germline V gene has CDR1 MNHEY and CDR2 SMNVEV (reference sequence). The V segment lost 5 bases and the J segment 6 bases; nucleotides outside the gene matches: 11. CDR3 length equals 16 residues. The CDR3 DNA reads TGTGCCAGCAGTCTCCGGGACAGGGTCGAGGTCAATGAGCAGTTCTTC. This gives the protein CASSLRDRVEVNEQFF.

The chain uses TRBV19 and TRBJ2-2, with TRBD2 as a possible D gene (5 bases). The germline gives CDR1 LNHDA, CDR2 SQIVND (reference sequence). This CDR3 is 13 amino acids long. V was pared by 5 bases and J by 7 bases, with 11 bases between. Here the CDR3 reads CASSGTGIGELFF. CDR3 sequence (DNA): TGTGCCAGTAGTGGAACGGGGATCGGGGAGCTGTTTTTT.

The sample holds a few counts of this clone. The rearrangement joins TRBV7-2 to TRBJ1-4, with TRBD1 matching over 7 bases. The J segment lost 5 bases and the V segment lost 2 bases, leaving 5 bases of the junction unmatched. The CDR3 totals 15 residues. Germline V gives CDR1 SGHTA, CDR2 FQGNSA. For the CDR3, the DNA is TGTGCCAGCAGCTTAAAGGGACAGAGGAATGAAAAACTGTTTTTT. Amino acids: CASSLKGQRNEKLFF.

This clone has only one observation. The gene calls are TRBV9 and TRBJ2-3; D possibly corresponds to TRBD1 (6 bases). The CDR3 contains 15 residues. V gave up 1 base and J gave up 0 bases, with 9 bases separating them. In germline, CDR1 is SGDLS, CDR2 YYNGEE. This chain's CDR3 is CASSVRGGSTDTQYF. The CDR3 DNA follows: TGTGCCAGCAGCGTACGAGGGGGAAGCACAGATACGCAGTATTTT.

The chain couples TRBV7-2 to TRBJ1-5; 9 bases match TRBD1. CDR3 length: 13 residues. V trimming: 5 bases; J trimming: 5 bases; junction bases outside the gene matches: 1. Germline V gene data show CDR1 as SGHTA and CDR2 as FQGNSA. CDR3 sequence reads: CASSRDRDQPQHF. The CDR3 nucleotides are TGTGCCAGCAGCCGGGACAGGGATCAGCCCCAGCATTTT.

The genes are TRBV5-4 and TRBJ1-2, with D hard to call. CDR1 and CDR2 from the germline V gene are SGHNT and YYREEE (reference sequence). Trimming cost V 2 bases and J 7 bases, with 12 bases left between them. This CDR3 is 13 amino acids long. CDR3 loop: CASSFASPPGYTF. Here the CDR3 DNA reads TGTGCCAGCAGCTTTGCCAGTCCCCCTGGCTACACCTTC.

The table lists this clone with a count of one. The gene calls are TRBV18 and TRBJ1-1, with no clear D. From germline, CDR1 is KGHSH and CDR2 LQKENI. The CDR3 runs to 14 residues. V was pared by 0 bases and J by 4 bases, with 9 bases between. CDR3 coding DNA: TGTGCCAGCTCACCACCGTCGGTGAGCACTGAAGCTTTCTTT. Translated, it gives CASSPPSVSTEAFF.

The J gene is TRBJ2-7, the V gene TRBV27, with a weak D call TRBD1 (6 bases). V shed 5 bases and J shed 3 bases, with 17 bases lying between them. CDR1 is MNHEY, CDR2 SMNVEV, per germline (reference sequence). The CDR3 extends over 15 amino acids. The CDR3 loop is CASSETGRYYYEQYF. The CDR3 coding sequence is TGTGCCAGCAGTGAAACAGGGCGGTATTACTACGAGCAGTACTTC.

With regard to this clone: Other DNA sequences in the same sample also yield this CDR3. The chain couples TRBV28 to TRBJ2-3, with D tentatively TRBD2 (5 bases). The V gene lost 3 bases and the J gene lost 5 bases, with 9 bases spanning the gap. This CDR3 comprises 13 residues. CDR1 MDHEN and CDR2 SYDVKM come from the germline V gene. CDR3 nucleotides: TGTGCCAGCAGTTTTGACGGGGTAGATACGCAGTATTTT. As protein: CASSFDGVDTQYF.

The chain combines TRBV28 with TRBJ2-3; D gene ambiguous. V lost 3 bases and J 5 bases, leaving 12 bases between the germline ends. Germline V gene data show CDR1 as MDHEN and CDR2 as SYDVKM. This CDR3 contains 14 residues. The CDR3 DNA is TGTGCCAGCAGTTTGGATCCAACCCAAGATACGCAGTATTTT. Encoded protein: CASSLDPTQDTQYF.

The V and J genes are TRBV27 and TRBJ2-3; no definite D call. Per the germline V gene, CDR1 is MNHEY and CDR2 is SMNVEV (reference sequence). Trimming took off 9 bases at V and 6 bases at J, with 16 bases between the two ends. This CDR3 comprises 13 residues. The CDR3, as DNA: TGTGCCAGTCTACGGTCCGGCTCGGATACGCAGTATTTT. Amino acid sequence: CASLRSGSDTQYF.